The 25 T cell receptor beta chains below all came from one sample that was sequenced in a study of shared clonotypes between healthy human individuals. The protocol was immunoSEQ multiplex PCR, while the TCRdb copy is restricted to in-frame clones and leaves out a portion. This sample carries over a million clones, 75% to 85% of them seen once, and the ten largest clones take 0.52%. Sequencing input: memory CD4+ T cells from PBMCs. This sample's subset: CD45RA-negative fraction. The source of these receptors is a man younger than 30 in good health. Some clones in this sample may be carry-over from other donors' samples.

The genes are TRBV9 and TRBJ2-7; TRBD2 aligns across 13 bases. The J segment lost 4 bases and the V segment lost 4 bases, leaving 8 bases of the junction unmatched. This CDR3 contains 16 residues. Germline values: CDR1 SGDLS, CDR2 YYNGEE. CDR3 loop: CASSPRLAGGTYEQYF. The CDR3, as DNA: TGTGCCAGCAGCCCAAGACTAGCGGGGGGAACTTACGAGCAGTACTTC.

This clone was seen only once. This sequence joins TRBV29-1 and TRBJ2-1; unclear D gene. CDR3 size: 15 residues. The V gene's germline CDR1 is SQVTM and CDR2 ANQGSEA. The ends were cut back, 3 bases at V and 9 bases at J, with 21 bases in the middle. The CDR3 is CSVEIQLGRVGEQFF. CDR3 nucleotides: TGCAGCGTTGAGATACAGCTGGGTCGTGTGGGTGAGCAGTTCTTC.

The rearrangement links TRBV4-1 to TRBJ2-3; 10 positions match TRBD2. J gave up 2 bases and V 1 base, and 15 bases lay outside the gene matches. Germline V gene data show CDR1 as MGHRA and CDR2 as YSYEKL. The CDR3 has 20 residues. The CDR3 coding sequence is TGCGCCAGCAGCCAAGGACGGACTAGCGGCCGATACGAATTCACAGATACGCAGTATTTT. This gives the protein CASSQGRTSGRYEFTDTQYF.

The chain is built from TRBV11-1 and TRBJ2-7; 12 positions agree with TRBD2. This CDR3 has 15 residues. The trim removed 3 bases at V and 7 bases at J, leaving 7 bases unmatched. Germline CDR1 reads SGHAT; CDR2 reads FQDESV (reference sequence). CDR3 residues: CASSFLAGGPGEQYF. The CDR3 nucleotides are TGTGCCAGCAGCTTCCTAGCGGGAGGGCCCGGAGAGCAGTACTTC.

In its sample, this clone was seen a few times. The CDR3 region is CASSRTSGSTDTQYF. CDR3 DNA: TGTGCCAGCTCCCGGACTAGCGGGAGCACAGATACGCAGTATTTT. V is TRBV25-1 and J is TRBJ2-3; TRBD2 agrees at 11 bases. The CDR3 extends over 15 amino acids. V lost 8 bases and J lost 0; bases outside the gene matches: 4. The germline CDR1 and CDR2 sequences are MGHDK and SYGVNS.

The genes are TRBV15 and TRBJ2-7; 9 bases line up with TRBD1. CDR1 is LNHNV and CDR2 is YYDKDF in the germline V gene (reference sequence). With V trimmed by 3 bases and J by 6 bases, 12 bases remained unmatched. The CDR3 is made up of 16 amino acids. The CDR3 DNA reads TGTGCCACCAGCAGGGATCCTACGACAGGGGGATTCGAGCAGTACTTC. This encodes CATSRDPTTGGFEQYF.

The gene calls are TRBV29-1 and TRBJ1-2; D is unresolved. The CDR3 length is 12 residues. Germline CDR1 SQVTM, CDR2 ANQGSEA. V gave up 7 bases and J gave up 7 bases, with 16 bases separating them. CDR3 nucleotide sequence: TGCAGCGCCACATTCGGATTACGTGGCTACACCTTC. Amino acids: CSATFGLRGYTF. The full variable domain, rest sourced from reference TRBV29-1 and TRBJ1-2, is SAVISQKPSRDICQRGTSLTIQCQVDSQVTMMFWYRQQPGQSLTLIATANQGSEATYESGFVIDKFPISRPNLTFSTLTVSNMSPEDSSIYLCSATFGLRGYTFGSGTRLTVV.

The genes are TRBV7-9 and TRBJ2-7, with D perhaps matching TRBD1 (6 bases). The germline V gene has CDR1 SEHNR and CDR2 FQNEAQ (reference sequence). V gave up 7 bases and J gave up 3 bases, with 10 bases separating them. The CDR3 totals 12 residues. This chain's CDR3 is CASTTQGYEQYF. CDR3 nucleotides: TGTGCCAGCACCACACAGGGCTACGAGCAGTACTTC.

For the CDR3, the DNA is TGCGCCAGCAGCCAAGACCCCAGGGGCCTTACATACGAGCAGTACTTC. Protein: CASSQDPRGLTYEQYF. This sequence joins TRBV4-1 and TRBJ2-7; a weak D match, TRBD1 (6 bases). The CDR3 runs to 16 residues. Germline CDR1 and CDR2: MGHRA and YSYEKL. V was cut by 0 bases and J by 4 bases, with 16 bases left in between.

This rearrangement joins TRBV6-1 to TRBJ2-7; 7 bases map to TRBD1. Germline assignment: CDR1 MNHNS and CDR2 SASEGT. J was trimmed by 8 bases and V by 7 bases; bases with no gene match: 2. The length of the CDR3 is 10 residues. This CDR3 is CASNRGQQYF. In DNA form, the CDR3 reads TGTGCCAGCAACAGGGGACAGCAGTACTTC.

This clone occurred once. V usage is TRBV28 and J usage is TRBJ1-3; perhaps TRBD1 as D (6 bases). The V gene lost 4 bases and the J gene lost 0 bases, with 16 bases spanning the gap. The CDR3 extends over 17 amino acids. Germline values: CDR1 MDHEN, CDR2 SYDVKM. As DNA, the CDR3 is TGTGCCAGCAGTTCACCATCCCGACAGGCCTCTGGAAACACCATATATTTT. It specifies CASSSPSRQASGNTIYF.

The CDR3 region is CASSSRTSGVTVTQYF. In DNA form, the CDR3 reads TGTGCCAGCAGCTCTAGGACTAGCGGAGTTACCGTTACGCAGTATTTT. This chain connects TRBV5-4 to TRBJ2-3; 10 nucleotides align to TRBD2. This CDR3 contains 16 residues. The ends lost 3 bases at V and 8 bases at J; junction bases unmatched: 12. Germline V gives CDR1 SGHNT, CDR2 YYREEE (reference sequence).

The V call is TRBV11-2, the J call TRBJ2-2; D not certain. Per the germline V gene, CDR1 is SGHAT and CDR2 is FQNNGV. This CDR3 region has 15 residues. V lost 4 bases and J lost 4, with 13 bases in between. CDR3 nucleotides: TGTGCCAGCAGCTGGACCCACAGAGGCACCGGGGAGCTGTTTTTT. Amino acid sequence: CASSWTHRGTGELFF. Filled out from reference TRBV11-2 and TRBJ2-2, the complete variable domain reads EAGVAQSPRYKIIEKRQSVAFWCNPISGHATLYWYQQILGQGPKLLIQFQNNGVVDDSQLPKDRFSAERLKGVDSTLKIQPAKLEDSAVYLCASSWTHRGTGELFFGEGSRLTVL.

The J gene is TRBJ1-6, the V gene TRBV28, with D hard to call. The CDR3 sequence is 12 residues long. Germline CDR1 is MDHEN and CDR2 is SYDVKM. With 7 bases removed from V and 12 bases from J, the gap between germline ends came to 13 bases. CDR3 nucleotides: TGTGCCAGCACTGGTCTGTCTATACCCCTCCACTTT. It yields the protein CASTGLSIPLHF.

V gene TRBV11-2 combines with J gene TRBJ1-2, with TRBD1 matching 7 bases. Germline V gene sequence: CDR1 SGHAT, CDR2 FQNNGV. V lost 3 bases, J lost 0 bases, and 7 bases stayed unmatched. The CDR3 sequence is 16 residues long. CDR3 amino acids: CASSFSGQIPNYGYTF. CDR3 DNA sequence: TGTGCCAGCAGCTTTTCGGGACAGATACCTAACTATGGCTACACCTTC.

V usage is TRBV15 and J usage is TRBJ1-2; no firm D call. Looked up from germline, CDR1 is LNHNV and CDR2 is YYDKDF (reference sequence). Trimming stripped 0 bases from V and 2 bases from J, with 10 bases between. CDR3 length: 15 amino acids. DNA for the CDR3: TGTGCCACCAGCAGAGATGGTCAGCCGAACTATGGCTACACCTTC. Translation gives CATSRDGQPNYGYTF. Filled out from reference TRBV15 and TRBJ1-2, the complete variable domain reads DAMVIQNPRYQVTQFGKPVTLSCSQTLNHNVMYWYQQKSSQAPKLLFHYYDKDFNNEADTPDNFQSRRPNTSFCFLDIRSPGLGDTAMYLCATSRDGQPNYGYTFGSGTRLTVV.

This chain uses TRBV5-1 with TRBJ1-3; the match to TRBD1 covers 8 bases. There are 16 residues in the CDR3. Trimming took 0 bases from V and 3 from J; bases not matched to a gene: 5. Germline CDR1 reads SGHRS; CDR2 reads YFSETQ. As DNA, the CDR3 is TGCGCCAGCAGCTTGGGTCCGACAGGGGATGGAAACACCATATATTTT. This encodes CASSLGPTGDGNTIYF.

The CDR3, as DNA: TGTGCCAGCAGATTTGTTACCATCCAAGAGACCCAGTACTTC. Encoded protein: CASRFVTIQETQYF. The rearrangement joins TRBV2 to TRBJ2-5; D gene uncertain. Trimming pared 6 bases from V and 1 base from J, leaving 12 bases between. Germline CDR1 SNHLY, CDR2 FYNNEI. There are 14 residues in the CDR3.

The chain carries TRBV6-1 and TRBJ2-2; D might be TRBD1 (5 bases). This CDR3 comprises 15 residues. V was pared by 6 bases and J by 8 bases, with 19 bases between. Germline V CDR1 and CDR2: MNHNS, SASEGT. The CDR3 is CASRPGGTGPGELFF. Written as DNA, the CDR3 is TGTGCCAGCAGGCCCGGCGGCACAGGTCCTGGGGAGCTGTTTTTT.

To note about this clone: Within the sample, other DNA sequences also encode this same CDR3. V and J are TRBV18 and TRBJ2-7; D may be TRBD1 (6 bases). V was clipped by 6 bases and J by 2 bases, with 14 bases between them. Germline V gene lookup returns CDR1 KGHSH and CDR2 LQKENI. The CDR3 extends over 14 amino acids. This CDR3 is CASSPWTDTYEQYF. CDR3 bases: TGTGCCAGCTCCCCGTGGACAGATACCTACGAGCAGTACTTC.

There are a few counts of this clone. This likely traces to a read error, being one base from a far larger clone. The chain uses TRBV6-5 and TRBJ1-1, with a tentative D call TRBD1 (6 bases). The CDR3 runs 12 residues. CDR1 and CDR2 (germline): MNHEY, SVGAGI. V lost 6 bases, J lost 3 bases, and 8 bases lay in between. CDR3 region: CASSQGYTEAFF. CDR3 nucleotides: TGTGCCAGCAGCCAGGGGTACACTGAAGCTTTCTTT.

The V and J genes are TRBV7-3 and TRBJ2-5; TRBD2 matches 7 bases. The CDR3 length is 13 residues. Unmatched junction bases numbered 3, after V lost 3 bases and J lost 5 bases. Germline V CDR1 and CDR2: SGHTA, FQGTGA. The CDR3 sequence is CASSLRETETQYF. CDR3 bases: TGTGCCAGCAGCTTGCGGGAGACTGAGACCCAGTACTTC.

The gene calls are TRBV6-1 and TRBJ2-2; weak D call: TRBD1 (6 bases). The V end lost 7 bases, the J end lost 3 bases, and 15 bases lay between the germline ends. This CDR3 spans 15 amino acids. CDR1 is MNHNS, CDR2 SASEGT, per germline. This CDR3 reads CASINPGVDTGELFF. The DNA of the CDR3 is TGTGCCAGCATTAACCCAGGGGTCGACACCGGGGAGCTGTTTTTT.

The genes are TRBV29-1 and TRBJ2-3; 8 bases are shared with TRBD1. After removal of 0 bases from V and 5 bases from J, the junction contained 4 bases not matched to a gene. Germline loops: CDR1 SQVTM, CDR2 ANQGSEA. The CDR3 totals 14 residues. CDR3 region: CSVEDRGRRDTQYF. The DNA for the CDR3 is TGCAGCGTTGAAGACAGGGGGCGCCGAGATACGCAGTATTTT.

The genes are TRBV25-1 and TRBJ2-6; D may be TRBD1 (5 bases). The CDR3 loop spans 14 amino acids. V was cut by 4 bases and J by 4 bases, with 8 bases left in between. CDR1 is MGHDK and CDR2 is SYGVNS in the germline V gene. The CDR3 region has the DNA TGTGCCAGCAGTGTTGGGGCCGGGGCCAACGTCCTGACTTTC. Translation: CASSVGAGANVLTF.